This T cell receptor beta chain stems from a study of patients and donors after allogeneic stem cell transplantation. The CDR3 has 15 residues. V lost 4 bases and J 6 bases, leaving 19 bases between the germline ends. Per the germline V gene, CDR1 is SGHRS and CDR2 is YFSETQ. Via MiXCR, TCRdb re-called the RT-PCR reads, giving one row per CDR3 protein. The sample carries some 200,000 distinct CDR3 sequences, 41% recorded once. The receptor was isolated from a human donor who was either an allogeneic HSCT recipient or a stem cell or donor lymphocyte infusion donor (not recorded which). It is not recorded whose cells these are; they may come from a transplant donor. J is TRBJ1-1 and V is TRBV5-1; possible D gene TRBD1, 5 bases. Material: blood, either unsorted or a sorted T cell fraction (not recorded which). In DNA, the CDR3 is TGCGCCAGCAGCAAATCCCGGGTGCTAGGGGCTGAAGCTTTCTTT. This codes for CASSKSRVLGAEAFF.